The rows below give T cell receptor beta chains drawn from one sample of a study of T cells in Graves' hyperthyroidism and ophthalmopathy. From the multiplex PCR reads, TCRdb called clonotypes with MiXCR, one entry per CDR3 protein. The data contain some 350,000 distinct CDR3 sequences, more than 15% of them singletons. Sequencing input: blood. The receptors derive from a woman aged 18-35 years with Graves' hyperthyroidism that later progressed to Graves' ophthalmopathy. CDR3s include the opening cysteine and the closing phenylalanine or tryptophan. D genes are given only for firm matches. The listing skips clone size in some rows; elsewhere it reads once, few, many or a size class.

v_gene,j_gene,d_gene,abundance,CDR3nt,CDR3aa
TRBV20-1,TRBJ2-7,-,-,TGCAGTGCTAGAGAACTTACCCTCCGCCCCTACGAGCAGTACTTC,CSARELTLRPYEQYF
TRBV12-3/TRBV12-4,TRBJ2-5,-,few,TGTGCCAGCAGTTTTAGACTCGGGAGAGAGACCCAGTACTTC,CASSFRLGRETQYF
TRBV28,TRBJ2-1,-,few,TGTGCCAGCAGTTTCATGCGGGGCTACAATGAGCAGTTCTTC,CASSFMRGYNEQFF
TRBV10-3,TRBJ1-5,TRBD1,-,TGTGCCAGCACTACGAAGCCGGGGACAGGGGTTCAGCCCCAGCATTTT,CASTTKPGTGVQPQHF
TRBV24-1,TRBJ2-1,TRBD1,few,TGTGCCACCAGTGACTCACTGGACAGGGAGCAGTTCTTC,CATSDSLDREQFF
TRBV7-7,TRBJ2-1,-,-,TGTGCTAGCAGCTTAGGAGGGAGAGAGTACAATGAGCAGTTCTTC,CASSLGGREYNEQFF
TRBV12-3/TRBV12-4,TRBJ1-2,-,many,TGTGCCAGCAGTTTAATCCAGAACTATGGCTACACCTTC,CASSLIQNYGYTF
TRBV24-1,TRBJ2-3,TRBD1,many,TGTGCCACCATTTTTCCCCACCGGGACAGATCAGATACGCAGTATTTT,CATIFPHRDRSDTQYF
TRBV20-1,TRBJ2-7,-,many,TGCAGTGCTAGGGTGTCCTCCTACGAGCAGTACTTC,CSARVSSYEQYF
TRBV9,TRBJ2-3,TRBD2,-,TGTGCCAGCAGCGTAGCTAGCGGGAGTGAAGCAGATACGCAGTATTTT,CASSVASGSEADTQYF
TRBV12-3/TRBV12-4,TRBJ1-5,-,many,TGTGCCAGCACCATACAGGAGAATCAGCCCCAGCATTTT,CASTIQENQPQHF
TRBV28,TRBJ2-5,TRBD2,-,TGTGCCAGCAGTTTAGCGGGGGTTATACAGACCCAGTACTTC,CASSLAGVIQTQYF
TRBV28,TRBJ2-7,TRBD2,many,TGTGCCAGCAGTTTACCCCTCGGACTGGGAGGGGAGCAGTACTTC,CASSLPLGLGGEQYF
TRBV14,TRBJ2-1,TRBD2,many,TGTGCCAGCAGCCCCCTCATAGCGGGCACGAGGGTTGGTGAGCAGTTCTTC,CASSPLIAGTRVGEQFF
TRBV10-3,TRBJ2-7,-,many,TGTGCCATCAGTGAGAGGTTGGGCCCCTACGAGCAGTACTTC,CAISERLGPYEQYF
TRBV29-1,TRBJ2-1,-,-,TGCAGCGTTGAAAGTGCCAGCGTTGATGAGCAGTTCTTC,CSVESASVDEQFF
TRBV5-1,TRBJ2-3,-,-,TGCGCCAGCAGGACCATAGAAACGGGAGATAGGCAGTATTTT,CASRTIETGDRQYF
TRBV4-2,TRBJ2-7,-,many,TGTGCCAGCAGCCAAGAGAAGGGCGGGATGTGGGACGAGCAGTACTTC,CASSQEKGGMWDEQYF
TRBV28,TRBJ2-4,TRBD1,many,TGTGCCAGCAACTTACCGGGACAGCAAAACATTCAGTACTTC,CASNLPGQQNIQYF
TRBV6-9,TRBJ1-2,TRBD1,-,TGTGCCAGCAGTTACGCAAGGGACAGGGCAATCACCTTC,CASSYARDRAITF
TRBV27,TRBJ2-1,TRBD1,-,TGTGCCAGTGCTTCCGGGACAGGCACCTACAATGAGCAGTTCTTC,CASASGTGTYNEQFF
TRBV6-6,TRBJ1-1,-,-,TGTGCCAGCAGTTACCGGCAGGGCATAAACACTGAAGCTTTCTTT,CASSYRQGINTEAFF
TRBV5-1,TRBJ2-3,TRBD2,many,TGCGCCAGCACTTGGCGGGGGGAGAGGGAAGATACGCAGTATTTT,CASTWRGEREDTQYF
TRBV20-1,TRBJ2-7,TRBD1,-,TGCAGTGCCCCCCTCCGAGGCAGGGGGCCCTACGAGCAGTACTTC,CSAPLRGRGPYEQYF
TRBV5-4,TRBJ1-1,-,-,TGTGCCAGCAGCTTTGGTGAGATTGGCACTGAAGCTTTCTTT,CASSFGEIGTEAFF
TRBV5-6,TRBJ2-5,-,-,TGTGCCAGCAGCTTCTTCTGGGGGCGAGACAATCAAGTAGAGACCCAGTACTTC,CASSFFWGRDNQVETQYF
TRBV27,TRBJ2-2,TRBD2,many,TGTGCCAGCAAGTGGGCTAGCGGGAGGGCTAACACCGGGGAGCTGTTTTTT,CASKWASGRANTGELFF
TRBV2,TRBJ2-2,-,many,TGTGCCAGCAGTGTGGCATCGAACACCGGGGAGCTGTTTTTT,CASSVASNTGELFF
TRBV12-3/TRBV12-4,TRBJ1-1,TRBD1,many,TGTGCCAGCAGTTTTGTTAGAGTGGACAGGGTCCCGAGGAGGGACACTGAAGCTTTCTTT,CASSFVRVDRVPRRDTEAFF
TRBV18,TRBJ2-5,TRBD1,-,TGTGCCAGCTCATCAGACAGGGTAGAGACCCAGTACTTC,CASSSDRVETQYF
TRBV18,TRBJ2-3,TRBD2,many,TGTGCCAGCTCACCAATAGCGGGGAAAAACCCAGATACGCAGTATTTT,CASSPIAGKNPDTQYF
TRBV6-6,TRBJ1-2,TRBD1,few,TGTGCCAGCAGTTACGACACAGGGGGGGTCTATGGCTACACCTTC,CASSYDTGGVYGYTF
TRBV20-1,TRBJ2-7,-,many,TGCAGTGCTAGAGATTTGGGCCGACTAGAATTAAACGAGCAGTACTTC,CSARDLGRLELNEQYF
TRBV6-5,TRBJ1-4,-,many,TGTGCCAGCAGTCCGTGGGCCCACGCAAATGAAAAACTGTTTTTT,CASSPWAHANEKLFF
TRBV5-1,TRBJ2-4,-,many,TGCGCCAGCAGCTTGGCCAGTCCGGCGGGAAACATTCAGTACTTC,CASSLASPAGNIQYF
TRBV3-1,TRBJ2-2,-,many,TGTGCCAGCAGGCGGGGCGGGAAGTACACCGGGGAGCTGTTTTTT,CASRRGGKYTGELFF
TRBV6-1,TRBJ1-5,-,many,TGTGCCAGCAGTTTTTCTAGCAATCAGCCCCAGCATTTT,CASSFSSNQPQHF
TRBV4-2,TRBJ2-7,TRBD1,many,TGTGCCAGCAGCCAAGGGGAAGGCAGGGGGTTGTACGAGCAGTACTTC,CASSQGEGRGLYEQYF
TRBV11-2,TRBJ1-2,-,many,TGTGCCAGCAGCTTAGTGCTCCGGAGGGAGGGAGAGAGCTATGGCTACACCTTC,CASSLVLRREGESYGYTF
TRBV28,TRBJ2-7,-,-,TGTGCCAGCAGTCCACTGGACAGAGACTACGAGCAGTACTTC,CASSPLDRDYEQYF
TRBV5-4,TRBJ2-2,TRBD2,-,TGTGCCAGCAGCGTGACTAGCGGGAGGGCCATTGTCGTCACCGGGGAGCTGTTTTTT,CASSVTSGRAIVVTGELFF
TRBV20-1,TRBJ2-2,TRBD1,-,TGCAGTGCCCAAGACAGGGGGCATACCGGGGAGCTGTTTTTT,CSAQDRGHTGELFF
TRBV5-8,TRBJ1-5,TRBD1,-,TGTGCCAGCAGCTTGGATTGGGACAGCCGTAGCAATCAGCCCCAGCATTTT,CASSLDWDSRSNQPQHF
TRBV28,TRBJ2-7,-,many,TGTGCCACCCAGTCTACCGGACGGTCCGACGAGCAGTACTTC,CATQSTGRSDEQYF
TRBV4-1,TRBJ2-1,-,-,TGCGCCAGCAGCCTTCCCGGGTTCTCAAATGAGCAGTTCTTC,CASSLPGFSNEQFF
TRBV5-4,TRBJ2-3,TRBD1,-,TGTGCCAGCAGCTTGGGAGCGCCGGGACAGGTGCCAGATACGCAGTATTTT,CASSLGAPGQVPDTQYF
TRBV27,TRBJ2-7,-,few,TGTGCCAGCAGCGGGAACGGGTACTACGAGCAGTACTTC,CASSGNGYYEQYF
TRBV3-1,TRBJ2-2,TRBD2,many,TGTGCCAGCAGCCAGGTTCTGGGACTAGCGGGAGTAAGAACCGGGGAGCTGTTTTTT,CASSQVLGLAGVRTGELFF
TRBV7-9,TRBJ2-7,-,many,TGTGCCAGCAGCTCCAAGGGGCGCGAAACCGACGAGCAGTACTTC,CASSSKGRETDEQYF
TRBV6-1,TRBJ2-3,TRBD2,-,TGTGCCAGCAGTGTAGGACTAGTTACAGATACGCAGTATTTT,CASSVGLVTDTQYF